A single sample is the source of the 27 T cell receptor beta chains below, sequenced in a study. One entry per CDR3 protein, called by TCRdb with MiXCR from the 5' RACE reads. This repertoire shows some 44,000 distinct CDR3 sequences, around 30% found once; its top ten account for about 4%. Sequencing input: tumor-infiltrating memory CD4+ T cells sorted from the breast tumor. Subset: memory CD4+ T cells, CD4+CD45RO+CD25-. Every receptor here comes from a female donor with breast cancer.

This clonotype was found a few times. The chain carries TRBV3-1 and TRBJ1-4, with D tentatively TRBD1 (5 bases). V shed 3 bases and J shed 5 bases, with 13 bases lying between them. This CDR3 has 15 amino acids. Germline V gives CDR1 LGHDT, CDR2 YNNKEL (reference sequence). The CDR3 spells CASSHQGLLNEKLFF. CDR3 bases: TGTGCCAGCAGCCACCAGGGACTCTTGAATGAAAAACTGTTTTTT.

This clonotype was seen many times. The CDR3 DNA reads as TGTGCCAGCAGTCCACACTCGACAGAGAGCTCCTACGAGCAGTACTTC. Its protein is CASSPHSTESSYEQYF. The gene calls are TRBV6-1 and TRBJ2-7, with D maybe TRBD1 (5 bases). The CDR3 is 16 amino acids. The germline gives CDR1 MNHNS, CDR2 SASEGT. With 5 bases removed from V and 0 bases from J, the gap between germline ends came to 17 bases.

V usage is TRBV6-6 and J usage is TRBJ1-3; D is undetermined. CDR3 length equals 14 residues. V was cut by 6 bases and J by 2 bases, with 11 bases left in between. Germline values: CDR1 MNHNY, CDR2 SVGAGI (reference sequence). The CDR3 DNA follows: TGTGCCAGCAGGCCCCTCGGGGCTGGAAACACCATATATTTT. Protein sequence: CASRPLGAGNTIYF.

This clonotype was counted a single time. The chain recombines TRBV3-1 with TRBJ1-5, with unresolved D. CDR1 is LGHDT and CDR2 is YNNKEL in the germline V gene (reference sequence). The CDR3 covers 12 residues. Between the trimmed V and J ends, which lost 1 base and 11 bases, there was a span of 9 bases. The CDR3 region is CASSQAGMTQHF. CDR3 bases: TGTGCCAGCAGCCAAGCGGGAATGACCCAGCATTTT.

Concerning this clonotype: This may come from a read error, since a much larger clone is one base off. This chain links TRBV12-3 or TRBV12-4 with TRBJ2-2, with 8 bases aligning to TRBD2. The CDR3 totals 16 residues. The ends lost 4 bases at V and 1 base at J; junction bases unmatched: 5. The CDR3 nucleotides are TGTGCCAGCAGTTCCCGGACTAGCAGGAACACCGGGGAGCTGTTTTTT. Its translation is CASSSRTSRNTGELFF.

A few counts support this clonotype. The junction shows a germline mismatch at one end, possibly a read error. The chain carries TRBV27 and TRBJ2-7; a possible D gene is TRBD2 (6 bases). The CDR3 length is 15 residues. CDR1 is MNHEY, CDR2 SMNVEV, per germline (reference sequence). As DNA, the CDR3 is TGTGCCAGCAGGAGAACAAGCGGGCCCTCCTACGAGCGGTACTTC. Amino acid sequence: CASRRTSGPSYERYF.

By share, this clonotype counts as medium-sized. The chain uses TRBV9 and TRBJ2-7; 7 bases are a match to TRBD1. V lost 0 bases and J lost 7; bases outside the gene matches: 7. Germline V gene data show CDR1 as SGDLS and CDR2 as YYNGEE. This CDR3 has 14 amino acids. CDR3 sequence: CASSVDYRGREQYF. For the CDR3, the DNA is TGTGCCAGCAGCGTAGATTACAGGGGCCGGGAGCAGTACTTC. Looking up the rest from reference TRBV9 and TRBJ2-7 gives the full variable domain: DSGVTQTPKHLITATGQRVTLRCSPRSGDLSVYWYQQSLDQGLQFLIQYYNGEERAKGNILERFSAQQFPDLHSELNLSSLELGDSALYFCASSVDYRGREQYFGPGTRLTVT.

The chain joins TRBV4-1 to TRBJ2-5, with 15 bases that match TRBD2. V gave up 3 bases and J gave up 5 bases; unmatched junction bases: 13. The germline V gene has CDR1 MGHRA and CDR2 YSYEKL. The CDR3 is made up of 19 amino acids. CDR3 region: CASSQTGTSGGNPRETQYF. DNA of the CDR3: TGCGCCAGCAGCCAGACGGGGACTAGCGGGGGGAACCCCCGGGAGACCCAGTACTTC.

The chain combines TRBV5-1 with TRBJ2-2, with 7 bases aligning to TRBD1. CDR3 length: 17 amino acids. Trimming removed 0 bases from V and 2 bases from J; junction bases left unmatched: 7. Germline CDR1 and CDR2: SGHRS and YFSETQ. CDR3 DNA: TGCGCCAGCAGCTTGGCCTCTCAGGGGGTTAACACCGGGGAGCTGTTTTTT. This encodes CASSLASQGVNTGELFF. The whole variable domain, filled in from reference TRBV5-1 and TRBJ2-2, reads KAGVTQTPRYLIKTRGQQVTLSCSPISGHRSVSWYQQTPGQGLQFLFEYFSETQRNKGNFPGRFSGRQFSNSRSEMNVSTLELGDSALYLCASSLASQGVNTGELFFGEGSRLTVL.

This clonotype was picked up a small number of times. The CDR3 loop reads CATSDLKLLAGGHNEQFF. The CDR3 DNA is TGTGCCACCAGTGACCTAAAACTACTAGCGGGGGGACACAATGAGCAGTTCTTC. V usage is TRBV24-1 and J usage is TRBJ2-1; TRBD2 matches 12 bases. The V segment lost 4 bases and the J segment 5 bases; nucleotides outside the gene matches: 11. The CDR3 is 18 residues long. Germline V gene data show CDR1 as KGHDR and CDR2 as SFDVKD.

This clonotype occurred a few times. The CDR3 loop is CSASQGYEQFF. The DNA for the CDR3 is TGCAGTGCATCTCAGGGGTATGAGCAGTTCTTC. This chain uses TRBV20-1 with TRBJ2-1; D is perhaps TRBD1 (6 bases). This CDR3 has 11 amino acids. Germline V lookup: CDR1 DFQATT, CDR2 SNEGSKA (reference sequence). V was clipped by 6 bases and J by 8 bases, with 11 bases between them.

This clonotype came up many times. This sequence joins TRBV4-2 and TRBJ2-7, with a weak D call TRBD1 (8 bases). Germline V gene lookup returns CDR1 LGHNA and CDR2 YNFKEQ. The CDR3 is made up of 14 amino acids. Between the trimmed V and J ends, which lost 6 bases and 4 bases, there was a span of 16 bases. CDR3 region: CASRRGTGLYEQYF. CDR3 sequence (DNA): TGTGCCAGCAGGCGGGGGACAGGACTATACGAGCAGTACTTC.

Worth noting for this clonotype: An end of the junction differs from the germline gene, which may be a read error. The V gene is TRBV27, the J gene TRBJ2-7; TRBD1 is a possible D gene (6 bases). The CDR3 consists of 15 residues. Looked up from germline, CDR1 is MNHEY and CDR2 is SMNVEV (reference sequence). The CDR3 coding sequence is TGTGCCGGCAGTCCACAATTACAGGGCTTTGTCGAGCAGTACTTC. It yields the protein CAGSPQLQGFVEQYF.

Details on this clonotype: Given a much more abundant clone one base away, this may be a read error. V gene TRBV7-3 combines with J gene TRBJ2-1; 7 nucleotides align to TRBD2. Germline lookup yields CDR1 SGHTA and CDR2 FQGTGA. Trimming cost V 4 bases and J 0 bases; bases outside gene matches: 12. The CDR3 length is 18 residues. This CDR3 reads CASSSPLGGGGSYNEQFF. CDR3 sequence (DNA): TGTGCCAGCAGCTCCCCCCTGGGCGGCGGGGGCTCCTACAATGAGCAGTTCTTC.

In its sample, this clonotype was seen a few times. The V and J genes are TRBV7-2 and TRBJ1-5, with a possible D match to TRBD1 (5 bases). CDR1 and CDR2 (germline): SGHTA, FQGNSA. The V and J ends lost 6 bases and 6 bases respectively, with 15 bases between them. This CDR3 comprises 14 residues. CDR3 coding DNA: TGTGCCAGCAGTGGGGGTTCGCCGTTTCAGCCCCAGCATTTT. This codes for CASSGGSPFQPQHF.

The chain carries TRBV9 and TRBJ2-7; 9 nucleotides match TRBD2. Looked up from germline, CDR1 is SGDLS and CDR2 is YYNGEE. The length of the CDR3 is 16 residues. V gave up 0 bases and J gave up 5 bases; unmatched junction bases: 9. The CDR3, as DNA: TGTGCCAGCAGCGTAGGGGCGGGAGGGCCGGTGCACGAGCAGTACTTC. Protein product: CASSVGAGGPVHEQYF.

This clonotype was found a few times. The genes are TRBV7-2 and TRBJ2-5; 9 bases line up with TRBD2. Trimming cost V 7 bases and J 5 bases; bases outside gene matches: 5. The CDR3 length is 13 residues. CDR1 is SGHTA, CDR2 FQGNSA, per germline. The DNA of the CDR3 is TGTGCCAGCAAATTAGCGGGAGCGGAGACCCAGTACTTC. This codes for CASKLAGAETQYF.

The gene calls are TRBV4-3 and TRBJ2-3, with D perhaps given as TRBD1 or TRBD2 (5 bases each). CDR1 is LGHNA, CDR2 YSLEER, per germline. The CDR3 is 17 residues long. Trimming pared 0 bases from V and 0 bases from J, leaving 13 bases between. CDR3: CASSQDYTGTSTDTQYF. In DNA, the CDR3 is TGCGCCAGCAGCCAAGATTATACGGGGACGAGCACAGATACGCAGTATTTT.

The V gene is TRBV5-1, the J gene TRBJ2-3, with a tentative D call TRBD2 (6 bases). Trimming left V 4 bases short and J 1 base short, with 19 bases between. The CDR3 is 17 residues long. Germline V gene data show CDR1 as SGHRS and CDR2 as YFSETQ. The CDR3 nucleotides read TGCGCCAGCAGCCTTGAGGTGCTCACGGGGGGCACAGATACGCAGTATTTT. Translated, it gives CASSLEVLTGGTDTQYF.

V and J are TRBV7-3 and TRBJ2-7; 8 nucleotides line up with TRBD1. CDR1 SGHTA and CDR2 FQGTGA come from the germline V gene. Losses at the gene ends were 3 bases for V and 6 bases for J; bases not matched to a gene: 4. CDR3 length: 13 amino acids. Written as DNA, the CDR3 is TGTGCCAGCAGCTTTCAGGGGGCTGGCGAGCAGTACTTC. It specifies CASSFQGAGEQYF.

The V and J genes are TRBV20-1 and TRBJ2-1; D unresolved. Trimming shortened V by 6 bases and J by 0 bases, and 18 bases separated the two germline ends. CDR1 is DFQATT, CDR2 SNEGSKA, per germline (reference sequence). This CDR3 comprises 16 residues. This CDR3 reads CSAKGLGQASYNEQFF. Written as DNA, the CDR3 is TGCAGTGCCAAAGGCCTGGGCCAGGCCTCCTACAATGAGCAGTTCTTC.

This chain uses TRBV6-5 with TRBJ2-3, with 10 bases fitting TRBD1. After removal of 7 bases from V and 3 bases from J, the junction contained 7 bases not matched to a gene. The CDR3 runs to 15 residues. Germline V gene lookup returns CDR1 MNHEY and CDR2 SVGAGI. CDR3 DNA sequence: TGTGCCAGCACCCAGGGACAGGGGTGGACAGATACGCAGTATTTT. Its protein product is CASTQGQGWTDTQYF.

The CDR3, as DNA: TGTGCCAGCAGTGCGACCGAGCTTGAAGCTTTCTTT. Its protein is CASSATELEAFF. The J gene is TRBJ1-1, the V gene TRBV12-3 or TRBV12-4; D is uncertain. The CDR3 runs to 12 residues. V shed 5 bases and J shed 7 bases, with 11 bases lying between them.

The rearrangement links TRBV5-4 to TRBJ2-5, with D perhaps TRBD1 or TRBD2 (6 bases each). There are 14 residues in the CDR3. Deletions cut 4 bases from V and 4 bases from J, with 14 bases between. Germline CDR1 is SGHNT and CDR2 is YYREEE (reference sequence). CDR3 residues: CASSPTGTLETQYF. For the CDR3, the DNA is TGTGCCAGCAGCCCTACAGGGACTCTAGAGACCCAGTACTTC. The variable domain in full, completed from reference TRBV5-4 and TRBJ2-5, reads ETGVTQSPTHLIKTRGQQVTLRCSSQSGHNTVSWYQQALGQGPQFIFQYYREEENGRGNFPPRFSGLQFPNYSSELNVNALELDDSALYLCASSPTGTLETQYFGPGTRLLVL.

The gene calls are TRBV2 and TRBJ2-5, with 7 bases lining up with TRBD1. Germline CDR1 is SNHLY and CDR2 is FYNNEI. This CDR3 comprises 15 residues. V was clipped by 1 base and J by 4 bases; unmatched bases: 6. CDR3 amino acids: CASSEETGTAETQYF. CDR3 DNA: TGTGCCAGCAGTGAAGAGACAGGGACGGCAGAGACCCAGTACTTC.

Comments on this clonotype: At one end the junction does not follow the germline gene, possibly because of a read error. This chain connects TRBV6-5 to TRBJ2-2; a weak D match, TRBD2 (6 bases). This CDR3 has 16 amino acids. CDR1 and CDR2 (germline): MNHEY, SVGAGI. CDR3 in amino acids: CASRLGVGGGAGGLFF. The CDR3 coding sequence is TGTGCCAGCAGGCTCGGTGTGGGCGGTGGAGCCGGGGGGCTGTTTTTT.

Remarks on this clonotype: Possible read error: a much larger clone is one base away. CDR3 nucleotides: TGTGCCAGCGGCCAAGAGAGGACTAGCGCCTACAATGAGCAGTTCTTC. Translating it yields CASGQERTSAYNEQFF. The rearrangement links TRBV4-2 to TRBJ2-1, with 9 bases matching TRBD2. Germline CDR1 reads LGHNA; CDR2 reads YNFKEQ. This CDR3 has 16 residues.